This TCR beta chain was captured in a study of cytomegalovirus exposure and HLA in healthy donors. Broader study findings: Data from an earlier analysis indicated that most TCR beta V segments were productive either about 87% or about 30% of the time.

With respect to this clone: Its specificity is unknown.

The PCR made use of 60 Vbeta and 13 Jbeta primers. Data came from immunoSEQ multiplex PCR; TCRdb stores just in-frame clones and leaves some out. This sample carries tens of thousands of clones, with about 2.1% going to the ten biggest clones. V trimming: 6 bases; J trimming: 1 base; junction bases outside the gene matches: 6. CDR1 and CDR2 from the germline V gene are LNHDA and SQIVND (reference sequence). The length of the CDR3 is 15 residues. This clonotype was obtained from a woman aged 40 to 50 in good health and CMV-seropositive. The chain employs TRBV19 and TRBJ1-5; 7 nucleotides match TRBD1. What was sequenced was PBMCs. The CDR3 DNA sequence: TGTGCCAGTAGGAGCAGGGGACAGAGCAATCAGCCCCAGCATTTT. This translates into CASRSRGQSNQPQHF.